Listed below are T cell receptor beta chains from one sample, sequenced in a study of early T cells in non-severe SARS-CoV-2 infection. TCRdb reprocessed the 5' RACE reads with MiXCR, giving one entry per CDR3 protein. The table shows about 61,000 distinct CDR3 sequences, with around 12% occurring only once. This material consisted of whole blood, taken at baseline. The origin of the receptors is an adult who was a healthcare worker with PCR-confirmed SARS-CoV-2 infection or an uninfected control (not recorded which). The donor label of this sample is uncertain. CDR3s include the opening cysteine and the closing phenylalanine or tryptophan. The order of the fields is CDR3 length, D gene, V gene, clone size, J gene, CDR3 protein, CDR3 DNA. The D gene is left open where the match is weak. Only part of the rows carry a size: once, few, many, or a class if the clone is expanded.

CDR3 length: 15; D gene: TRBD2; V gene: TRBV6-1; clone size: few; J gene: TRBJ2-3; CDR3 protein: CASSSLAGTTDTQYF; CDR3 DNA: TGTGCCAGCAGTAGCCTAGCGGGGACCACAGATACGCAGTATTTT
CDR3 length: 15; D gene: .; V gene: TRBV24-1; clone size: .; J gene: TRBJ2-3; CDR3 protein: CATSDPRGRADTQYF; CDR3 DNA: TGTGCCACCAGTGATCCCAGGGGCAGGGCAGATACGCAGTATTTT
CDR3 length: 15; D gene: .; V gene: TRBV14; clone size: few; J gene: TRBJ2-2; CDR3 protein: CASSQVGVYTGELFF; CDR3 DNA: TGTGCCAGCAGCCAAGTCGGGGTCTACACCGGGGAGCTGTTTTTT
CDR3 length: 15; D gene: .; V gene: TRBV7-2; clone size: few; J gene: TRBJ2-1; CDR3 protein: CASSLAISVGGEQFF; CDR3 DNA: TGTGCCAGCAGCTTAGCCATCTCTGTGGGCGGTGAGCAGTTCTTC
CDR3 length: 14; D gene: TRBD1; V gene: TRBV11-2; clone size: .; J gene: TRBJ1-2; CDR3 protein: CASSLDGTAYGYTF; CDR3 DNA: TGTGCCAGCAGCTTAGATGGGACAGCATATGGCTACACCTTC
CDR3 length: 15; D gene: TRBD2; V gene: TRBV6-5; clone size: .; J gene: TRBJ2-3; CDR3 protein: CASSPPGGGTDTQYF; CDR3 DNA: TGTGCCAGCAGTCCCCCCGGCGGGGGGACAGATACGCAGTATTTT
CDR3 length: 15; D gene: TRBD2; V gene: TRBV12-3/TRBV12-4; clone size: .; J gene: TRBJ2-2; CDR3 protein: CASSRTSGGAGELFF; CDR3 DNA: TGTGCCAGCAGTCGGACTAGCGGGGGGGCCGGGGAGCTGTTTTTT
CDR3 length: 17; D gene: TRBD1; V gene: TRBV11-2; clone size: many; J gene: TRBJ2-3; CDR3 protein: CASSLIRDSQRVDTQYF; CDR3 DNA: TGTGCCAGCAGCTTAATCCGGGACAGCCAAAGGGTAGATACGCAGTATTTT
CDR3 length: 16; D gene: TRBD2; V gene: TRBV12-5; clone size: few; J gene: TRBJ2-5; CDR3 protein: CASGLVLAGGQETQYF; CDR3 DNA: TGTGCTAGTGGTTTGGTACTGGCGGGGGGCCAAGAGACCCAGTACTTC
CDR3 length: 15; D gene: .; V gene: TRBV5-6; clone size: .; J gene: TRBJ1-6; CDR3 protein: CASSLGGLRNSPLHF; CDR3 DNA: TGTGCCAGCAGCTTGGGGGGCCTGCGAAATTCACCCCTCCACTTT
CDR3 length: 16; D gene: TRBD1; V gene: TRBV7-3; clone size: many; J gene: TRBJ2-1; CDR3 protein: CASSPLRGGGYNEQFF; CDR3 DNA: TGTGCCAGCAGCCCCCTGCGAGGGGGCGGGTACAATGAGCAGTTCTTC
CDR3 length: 16; D gene: .; V gene: TRBV19; clone size: .; J gene: TRBJ2-3; CDR3 protein: CASSKSRGRVTDTQYF; CDR3 DNA: TGTGCCAGTAGTAAGTCCAGAGGGAGAGTCACAGATACGCAGTATTTT
CDR3 length: 18; D gene: .; V gene: TRBV27; clone size: few; J gene: TRBJ1-5; CDR3 protein: CASSNTVRAVYSNQPQHF; CDR3 DNA: TGTGCCAGCAGTAATACAGTAAGGGCCGTTTATAGCAATCAGCCCCAGCATTTT
CDR3 length: 15; D gene: .; V gene: TRBV7-6; clone size: .; J gene: TRBJ2-5; CDR3 protein: CASSLVSRAQETQYF; CDR3 DNA: TGTGCCAGCAGCTTAGTTAGCAGGGCCCAAGAGACCCAGTACTTC
CDR3 length: 14; D gene: TRBD1; V gene: TRBV5-4; clone size: few; J gene: TRBJ2-5; CDR3 protein: CASSRGQGPETQYF; CDR3 DNA: TGTGCCAGCAGTCGTGGACAGGGCCCAGAGACCCAGTACTTC
CDR3 length: 12; D gene: .; V gene: TRBV12-3/TRBV12-4; clone size: .; J gene: TRBJ1-5; CDR3 protein: CASSSENQPQHF; CDR3 DNA: TGTGCCAGCAGCTCAGAAAATCAGCCCCAGCATTTT
CDR3 length: 16; D gene: .; V gene: TRBV2; clone size: few; J gene: TRBJ1-2; CDR3 protein: CASSEEVHRSNYGYTF; CDR3 DNA: TGTGCCAGCAGTGAAGAAGTACACCGAAGTAACTATGGCTACACCTTC
CDR3 length: 14; D gene: .; V gene: TRBV5-1; clone size: few; J gene: TRBJ2-5; CDR3 protein: CASSLEWGPKTQYF; CDR3 DNA: TGCGCCAGCAGCTTGGAATGGGGGCCAAAGACCCAGTACTTC
CDR3 length: 18; D gene: .; V gene: TRBV7-6; clone size: few; J gene: TRBJ2-6; CDR3 protein: CASSPRWAGHSGANVLTF; CDR3 DNA: TGTGCCAGCAGCCCCCGGTGGGCAGGGCACTCTGGGGCCAACGTCCTGACTTTC
CDR3 length: 14; D gene: .; V gene: TRBV5-6; clone size: .; J gene: TRBJ1-1; CDR3 protein: CASSLGVLNTEAFF; CDR3 DNA: TGTGCCAGCAGCTTGGGGGTTTTGAACACTGAAGCTTTCTTT
CDR3 length: 13; D gene: .; V gene: TRBV5-5; clone size: .; J gene: TRBJ1-2; CDR3 protein: CASREGVTGSYTF; CDR3 DNA: TGTGCCAGCAGAGAAGGGGTAACTGGGTCCTACACCTTC
CDR3 length: 15; D gene: .; V gene: TRBV4-1; clone size: few; J gene: TRBJ1-4; CDR3 protein: CASSQYLRAREKLFF; CDR3 DNA: TGCGCCAGCAGCCAATATCTTAGGGCGAGGGAAAAACTGTTTTTT
CDR3 length: 13; D gene: .; V gene: TRBV10-2; clone size: few; J gene: TRBJ2-3; CDR3 protein: CASSDGGTDTQYF; CDR3 DNA: TGCGCCAGCAGCGACGGGGGTACAGATACGCAGTATTTT
CDR3 length: 18; D gene: .; V gene: TRBV5-5; clone size: .; J gene: TRBJ2-1; CDR3 protein: CASSSATGTRSSYNEQFF; CDR3 DNA: TGTGCCAGCAGCAGCGCTACCGGGACAAGGAGCTCCTACAATGAGCAGTTCTTC
CDR3 length: 15; D gene: .; V gene: TRBV6-6; clone size: many; J gene: TRBJ1-6; CDR3 protein: CASRASGAVNSPLHF; CDR3 DNA: TGTGCCAGTCGCGCCTCGGGGGCAGTAAATTCACCCCTCCACTTT
CDR3 length: 18; D gene: TRBD1; V gene: TRBV7-3; clone size: many; J gene: TRBJ2-1; CDR3 protein: CASSLLGGPGTGDNEQFF; CDR3 DNA: TGTGCCAGCAGCTTATTAGGCGGTCCAGGGACAGGGGACAATGAGCAGTTCTTC
CDR3 length: 13; D gene: .; V gene: TRBV30; clone size: .; J gene: TRBJ1-5; CDR3 protein: CAWSRQVGQPQHF; CDR3 DNA: TGTGCCTGGAGTAGACAGGTAGGCCAGCCCCAGCATTTT
CDR3 length: 17; D gene: .; V gene: TRBV24-1; clone size: .; J gene: TRBJ2-2; CDR3 protein: CATSDPARATNTGELFF; CDR3 DNA: TGTGCCACCAGTGATCCCGCGAGGGCGACGAACACCGGGGAGCTGTTTTTT
CDR3 length: 10; D gene: .; V gene: TRBV29-1; clone size: .; J gene: TRBJ2-3; CDR3 protein: CSGGTDTQYF; CDR3 DNA: TGCAGTGGGGGAACAGATACGCAGTATTTT
CDR3 length: 15; D gene: TRBD1; V gene: TRBV19; clone size: .; J gene: TRBJ1-2; CDR3 protein: CASTIDRDRTYGYTF; CDR3 DNA: TGTGCCAGTACTATCGACAGGGACAGGACCTATGGCTACACCTTC
CDR3 length: 11; D gene: .; V gene: TRBV25-1; clone size: many; J gene: TRBJ2-3; CDR3 protein: CASTLADTQYF; CDR3 DNA: TGTGCCAGCACCCTAGCAGATACGCAGTATTTT
CDR3 length: 14; D gene: .; V gene: TRBV28; clone size: .; J gene: TRBJ1-3; CDR3 protein: CASSRHSSGNTIYF; CDR3 DNA: TGTGCCAGCAGTCGACATAGCTCTGGAAACACCATATATTTT
CDR3 length: 15; D gene: .; V gene: TRBV18; clone size: .; J gene: TRBJ1-2; CDR3 protein: CASSPPPLALNGYTF; CDR3 DNA: TGTGCCAGCTCACCACCCCCCCTCGCCCTTAACGGCTACACCTTC
CDR3 length: 15; D gene: TRBD1; V gene: TRBV3-1; clone size: .; J gene: TRBJ2-1; CDR3 protein: CASSLRTGLGNEQFF; CDR3 DNA: TGTGCCAGCAGCCTTAGGACAGGGCTAGGCAATGAGCAGTTCTTC
CDR3 length: 14; D gene: TRBD2; V gene: TRBV6-6; clone size: few; J gene: TRBJ2-3; CDR3 protein: CASSYSTSGGTQYF; CDR3 DNA: TGTGCCAGCAGTTACTCGACTAGCGGGGGAACGCAGTATTTT
CDR3 length: 14; D gene: .; V gene: TRBV7-3; clone size: .; J gene: TRBJ2-2; CDR3 protein: CASSLSPGTGELFF; CDR3 DNA: TGTGCCAGCAGCTTAAGTCCAGGGACCGGGGAGCTGTTTTTT
CDR3 length: 15; D gene: .; V gene: TRBV6-6; clone size: .; J gene: TRBJ1-6; CDR3 protein: CASSYSRNMNSPLHF; CDR3 DNA: TGTGCCAGCAGTTACTCGAGGAATATGAATTCACCCCTCCACTTT
CDR3 length: 14; D gene: .; V gene: TRBV12-3/TRBV12-4; clone size: .; J gene: TRBJ1-6; CDR3 protein: CASSNALNNSPLHF; CDR3 DNA: TGTGCCAGCAGCAATGCCCTAAATAATTCACCCCTCCACTTT
CDR3 length: 13; D gene: .; V gene: TRBV20-1; clone size: .; J gene: TRBJ2-1; CDR3 protein: CSARHGQYNEQFF; CDR3 DNA: TGCAGTGCTAGACACGGACAGTACAATGAGCAGTTCTTC
CDR3 length: 14; D gene: TRBD1; V gene: TRBV7-8; clone size: few; J gene: TRBJ2-3; CDR3 protein: CASSPPGQWDTQYF; CDR3 DNA: TGTGCCAGCAGCCCACCGGGACAGTGGGATACGCAGTATTTT
CDR3 length: 15; D gene: .; V gene: TRBV7-9; clone size: few; J gene: TRBJ1-4; CDR3 protein: CASSLYRASEEKLFF; CDR3 DNA: TGTGCCAGCAGCCTATACAGGGCATCAGAGGAAAAACTGTTTTTT